This T cell receptor beta chain was recorded in a study of regulatory T cells in long-lasting Graves disease. Findings and caveats of the study: Peripheral blood alone, not thyroid tissue, underwent study. TRBV28, TRBJ1-2 and TRBJ2-5 emerged as the favored segments in persistent disease.

Comment on this clonotype: Its antigen is as yet unknown. Germline and junction disagree at one end, which may indicate a read error.

The CDR3 runs to 14 residues. Germline CDR1 reads KGHDR; CDR2 reads SFDVKD. The TCR beta library used iRepertoire HTBI primers with Arm-PCR amplification of CDR3. MiXCR, run by TCRdb on the multiplex PCR reads, gives a single entry per CDR3 protein. The table includes around 400,000 distinct CDR3 sequences, around 16% detected once. The time point is: newly diagnosed GD, antithyroid drugs for less than 3 months. The TCR library was made from RNA that had been extracted from PBMCs in TRIzol. The chain joins TRBV24-1 to TRBJ1-3; 7 bases are shared with TRBD1. The starting material was peripheral blood mononuclear cells (PBMCs), obtained at new diagnosis, from a patient treated with antithyroid drugs. This TCR derives from a female donor with Graves disease. The CDR3 loop reads CVTYGTDSGNTIYF. Written as DNA, the CDR3 is TGTGTCACCTACGGGACAGACTCTGGAAACACCATATATTTT.